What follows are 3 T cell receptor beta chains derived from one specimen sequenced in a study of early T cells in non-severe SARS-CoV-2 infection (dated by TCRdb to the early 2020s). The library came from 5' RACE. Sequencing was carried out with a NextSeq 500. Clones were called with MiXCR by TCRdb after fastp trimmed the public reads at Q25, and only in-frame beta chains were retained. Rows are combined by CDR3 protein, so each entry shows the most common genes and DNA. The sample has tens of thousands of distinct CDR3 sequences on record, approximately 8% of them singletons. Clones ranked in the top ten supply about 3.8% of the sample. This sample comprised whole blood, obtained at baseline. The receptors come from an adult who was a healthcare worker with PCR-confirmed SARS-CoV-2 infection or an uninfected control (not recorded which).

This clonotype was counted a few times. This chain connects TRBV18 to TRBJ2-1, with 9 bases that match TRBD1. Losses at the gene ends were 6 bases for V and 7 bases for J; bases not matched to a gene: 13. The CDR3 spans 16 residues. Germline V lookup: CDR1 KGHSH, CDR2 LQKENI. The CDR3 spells CASSANPGQGRNEQFF. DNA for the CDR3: TGTGCCAGCTCGGCGAACCCGGGACAGGGAAGAAATGAGCAGTTCTTC. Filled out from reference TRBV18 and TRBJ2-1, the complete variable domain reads NAGVMQNPRHLVRRRGQEARLRCSPMKGHSHVYWYRQLPEEGLKFMVYLQKENIIDESGMPKERFSAEFPKEGPSILRIQQVVRGDSAAYFCASSANPGQGRNEQFFGPGTRLTVL.

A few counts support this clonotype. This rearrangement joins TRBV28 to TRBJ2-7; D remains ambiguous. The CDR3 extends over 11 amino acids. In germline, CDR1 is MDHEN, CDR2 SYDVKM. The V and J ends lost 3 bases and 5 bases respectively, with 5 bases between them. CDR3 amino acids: CASSLFDEQYF. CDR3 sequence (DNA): TGTGCCAGCAGTTTGTTCGACGAGCAGTACTTC.

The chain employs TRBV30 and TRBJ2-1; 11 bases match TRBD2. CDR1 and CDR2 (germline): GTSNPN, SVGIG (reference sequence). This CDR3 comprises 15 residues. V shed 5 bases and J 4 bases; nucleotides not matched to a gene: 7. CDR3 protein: CAWCPGLAVYNEQFF. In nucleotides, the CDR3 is TGTGCCTGGTGCCCGGGACTAGCGGTATACAATGAGCAGTTCTTC.